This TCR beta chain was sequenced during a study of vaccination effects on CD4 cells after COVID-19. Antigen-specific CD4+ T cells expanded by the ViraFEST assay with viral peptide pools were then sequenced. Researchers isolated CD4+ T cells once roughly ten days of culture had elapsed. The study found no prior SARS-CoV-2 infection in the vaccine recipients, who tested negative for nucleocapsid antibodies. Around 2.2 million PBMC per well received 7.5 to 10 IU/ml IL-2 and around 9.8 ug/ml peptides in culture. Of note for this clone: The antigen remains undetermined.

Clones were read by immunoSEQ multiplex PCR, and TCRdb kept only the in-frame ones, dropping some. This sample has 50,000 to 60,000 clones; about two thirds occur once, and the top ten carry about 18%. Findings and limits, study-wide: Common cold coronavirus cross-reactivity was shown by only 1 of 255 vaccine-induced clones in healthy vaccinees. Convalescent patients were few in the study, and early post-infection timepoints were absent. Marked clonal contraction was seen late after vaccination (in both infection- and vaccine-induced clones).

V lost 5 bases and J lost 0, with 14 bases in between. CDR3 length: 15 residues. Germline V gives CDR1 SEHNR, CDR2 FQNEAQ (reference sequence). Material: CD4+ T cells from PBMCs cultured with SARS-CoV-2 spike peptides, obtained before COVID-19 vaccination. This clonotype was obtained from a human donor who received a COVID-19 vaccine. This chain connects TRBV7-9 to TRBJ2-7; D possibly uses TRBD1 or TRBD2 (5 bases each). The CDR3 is CASSIGDGRSYEQYF. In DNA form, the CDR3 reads TGTGCCAGCAGCATAGGGGACGGACGCTCCTACGAGCAGTACTTC.